This TCR beta chain comes out of a study of cytomegalovirus exposure and HLA in healthy donors. Study-wide results and caveats: By HLA locus, TCR association rates varied in a later analysis, with DRB1 showing the most and HLA-C the fewest.

In regard to this clone: What it binds is not known.

From germline, CDR1 is LNHDA and CDR2 SQIVND (reference sequence). This CDR3 is 13 amino acids long. The V end was cut by 9 bases, the J end by 1 base, with 12 bases between. PCR amplification relied on 60 Vbeta primers (plus 13 Jbeta primers). Sequencing used immunoSEQ multiplex PCR; TCRdb keeps in-frame clones, though not all of them. The sample contains some 150,000 clones, about 85% of which appear only once. V usage is TRBV19 and J usage is TRBJ2-5, with D perhaps matching TRBD1 (6 bases). The sample was PBMCs. The sequence was obtained from a boy younger than 10 in good health and CMV-seronegative. CDR3 loop: CASGPDSQETQYF. In DNA, the CDR3 is TGTGCCAGCGGACCGGACAGCCAAGAGACCCAGTACTTC.